The 27 T cell receptor beta chains listed next were all sequenced from one sample in a study of blood T cell repertoires in COVID-19. Measured with immunoSEQ multiplex PCR; TCRdb has only the in-frame clones, and not every one. This sample has fewer than 350,000 clones, with about nine tenths found just once. Sequencing was done on a sample of PBMCs or T cells enriched from blood (not recorded which). These receptors were obtained from a woman younger than 45 with acute COVID-19.

Here the CDR3 reads CASSQRGVNTGELFF. CDR3 DNA: TGCGCCAGCAGCCAAAGGGGCGTTAACACCGGGGAGCTGTTTTTT. The rearrangement links TRBV4-1 to TRBJ2-2, with a possible D match to TRBD1 (5 bases). Germline V lookup: CDR1 MGHRA, CDR2 YSYEKL. The CDR3 covers 15 residues. V lost 2 bases and J lost 2, with 9 bases in between.

In its sample, this clone was seen once. The V and J genes are TRBV20-1 and TRBJ2-1, with 9 bases aligning to TRBD2. Germline V gene sequence: CDR1 DFQATT, CDR2 SNEGSKA (reference sequence). V lost 6 bases and J lost 4; bases outside the gene matches: 7. The CDR3 extends over 14 amino acids. The CDR3 DNA follows: TGCAGTGCGAGTAGCGGGAGTACGTACAATGAGCAGTTCTTC. Translating gives CSASSGSTYNEQFF.

The V call is TRBV28, the J call TRBJ2-3; no definite D call. CDR3 size: 13 residues. Per germline, CDR1 MDHEN and CDR2 SYDVKM. V dropped 8 bases and J dropped 4 bases, with 13 bases sitting between them. CDR3 in DNA: TGTGCCAGCGCGGAAGGTACGCCAGATACGCAGTATTTT. Translated: CASAEGTPDTQYF.

This clone was seen more than once but under ten times. The chain joins TRBV4-2 to TRBJ2-7, with 8 bases fitting TRBD2. The CDR3 sequence is 17 residues long. With 4 bases clipped from V and 3 bases from J, the junction kept 14 bases outside the gene matches. CDR1 and CDR2 from the germline V gene are LGHNA and YNFKEQ. The chain's CDR3 is CASSPPTASGSIYEQYF. CDR3 DNA: TGTGCCAGCAGCCCGCCTACAGCCAGCGGGAGCATCTACGAGCAGTACTTC.

V and J are TRBV28 and TRBJ2-7; 8 bases line up with TRBD2. The CDR3 is made up of 18 amino acids. The ends lost 3 bases at V and 0 bases at J; junction bases unmatched: 13. Looked up from germline, CDR1 is MDHEN and CDR2 is SYDVKM. CDR3 protein: CASSFTSGSWGLSYEQYF. Written as DNA, the CDR3 is TGTGCCAGCAGTTTCACCAGCGGGAGTTGGGGCCTCTCCTACGAGCAGTACTTC.

The V gene is TRBV27, the J gene TRBJ1-6, with D tentatively TRBD1 (6 bases). Per the germline V gene, CDR1 is MNHEY and CDR2 is SMNVEV (reference sequence). The CDR3 spans 15 residues. Trimming took off 7 bases at V and 6 bases at J, with 16 bases between the two ends. The DNA of the CDR3 is TGTGCCAGCACCGAAGGGGGGAGGGTTAATTCACCCCTCCACTTT. Translated: CASTEGGRVNSPLHF.

Written as DNA, the CDR3 is TGCGCCAGCAGTGCTCCTAGCGGATACGATAAGAGCTCCTACAATGAGCAGTTCTTC. It encodes CASSAPSGYDKSSYNEQFF. V usage is TRBV10-2 and J usage is TRBJ2-1; 7 nucleotides agree with TRBD2. Germline trimming cut 4 bases from V and 0 bases from J; bases unmatched to any gene: 15. Germline CDR1 and CDR2: WSHSY and SAAADI. CDR3 length: 19 amino acids.

Comments on this clone: Other nucleotide sequences in the sample specify the same CDR3. V gene TRBV9 combines with J gene TRBJ2-7; possibly TRBD2 for D (5 bases). Trimming took 4 bases from V and 6 from J, leaving 14 bases between them. The CDR3 is made up of 13 amino acids. Germline CDR1 and CDR2: SGDLS and YYNGEE. CDR3 protein: CASSPQAGREQYF. The CDR3 DNA follows: TGTGCCAGCAGCCCGCAGGCGGGCCGCGAGCAGTACTTC.

The gene calls are TRBV4-3 and TRBJ2-3; 10 nucleotides line up with TRBD2. With V trimmed by 0 bases and J by 4 bases, 10 bases remained unmatched. CDR1 LGHNA and CDR2 YSLEER come from the germline V gene. The CDR3 covers 18 residues. This CDR3 reads CASSQDQSGRVSPDTQYF. The CDR3 DNA follows: TGCGCCAGCAGCCAAGATCAGAGCGGGAGGGTGTCACCAGATACGCAGTATTTT.

This chain joins TRBV20-1 and TRBJ2-1; 7 nucleotides line up with TRBD2. The germline gives CDR1 DFQATT, CDR2 SNEGSKA (reference sequence). V shed 3 bases, J shed 12 bases, and the junction held 5 bases outside the gene matches. This CDR3 spans 11 amino acids. CDR3 region: CSASPSGTQFF. The CDR3 bases are TGCAGTGCTAGCCCTAGCGGTACGCAGTTCTTC.

The genes are TRBV5-1 and TRBJ2-5, with unresolved D. Trimming left V 0 bases short and J 5 bases short, with 11 bases between. This CDR3 contains 14 residues. The germline V gene has CDR1 SGHRS and CDR2 YFSETQ. The CDR3 DNA reads TGCGCCAGCAGCTTGGTTCAAAGTAGCGAGACCCAGTACTTC. Amino acid sequence: CASSLVQSSETQYF. Full variable domain (remainder filled in from reference TRBV5-1 and TRBJ2-5): KAGVTQTPRYLIKTRGQQVTLSCSPISGHRSVSWYQQTPGQGLQFLFEYFSETQRNKGNFPGRFSGRQFSNSRSEMNVSTLELGDSALYLCASSLVQSSETQYFGPGTRLLVL.

The chain combines TRBV7-9 with TRBJ1-2, with 7 positions matching TRBD1. Germline CDR1 and CDR2: SEHNR and FQNEAQ (reference sequence). J lost 3 bases, V lost 2 bases, and 6 bases had no gene match. CDR3 length: 15 amino acids. DNA of the CDR3: TGTGCCAGCAGCTTAAGGGACAGAAGTGACTATGGCTACACCTTC. Its translation: CASSLRDRSDYGYTF.

This chain joins TRBV5-1 and TRBJ2-1, with TRBD1 matching over 8 bases. The J segment lost 7 bases and the V segment lost 5 bases, leaving 11 bases of the junction unmatched. The CDR3 sequence is 15 residues long. Germline values: CDR1 SGHRS, CDR2 YFSETQ. CDR3 coding DNA: TGCGCCAGCAGTTCCGAGGGACAGGTCTGGAATGAGCAGTTCTTC. It translates to CASSSEGQVWNEQFF.

V and J are TRBV19 and TRBJ1-4; TRBD1 might be the D (6 bases). The germline CDR1 and CDR2 sequences are LNHDA and SQIVND (reference sequence). Trimming removed 6 bases at V and 0 bases at J, with 11 bases between. This CDR3 comprises 15 residues. The CDR3 region is CASRTTGTTNEKLFF. CDR3 bases: TGTGCCAGTAGGACGACAGGCACAACTAATGAAAAACTGTTTTTT.

The gene calls are TRBV29-1 and TRBJ2-5; weak D call: TRBD1 (5 bases). Trimming removed 7 bases from V and 0 bases from J, with 9 bases in between. This CDR3 has 12 residues. Germline CDR1 is SQVTM and CDR2 is ANQGSEA. The CDR3 DNA is TGCAGCGCCAGGGCGTACCAAGAGACCCAGTACTTC. Residues: CSARAYQETQYF.

V is TRBV5-1 and J is TRBJ2-1, with 11 bases fitting TRBD1. Germline V gene lookup returns CDR1 SGHRS and CDR2 YFSETQ. The CDR3 loop spans 17 amino acids. V dropped 4 bases and J dropped 6; count of bases not matched to a gene: 12. CDR3 residues: CASSVLSGTGGSNEQFF. The CDR3 nucleotides are TGCGCCAGCAGCGTTCTTTCCGGGACAGGGGGGTCCAATGAGCAGTTCTTC.

The chain carries TRBV28 and TRBJ1-4, with 10 positions matching TRBD1. CDR1 is MDHEN and CDR2 is SYDVKM in the germline V gene. Trimming took 5 bases from V and 6 from J; bases not matched to a gene: 6. The CDR3 runs to 15 residues. The CDR3: CASSEGQGEDEKLFF. CDR3 sequence (DNA): TGTGCCAGCAGTGAAGGACAGGGGGAGGATGAAAAACTGTTTTTT.

This clone appeared a single time. The identical CDR3 is also encoded by other nucleotide sequences in the sample. V usage is TRBV28 and J usage is TRBJ2-7, with no clear D. The V end lost 5 bases, the J end lost 0 bases, and 11 bases lay between the germline ends. Germline V gene lookup returns CDR1 MDHEN and CDR2 SYDVKM. This CDR3 comprises 14 residues. The DNA for the CDR3 is TGTGCCAGCAGTCCCCCCCCGCGCTCCTACGAGCAGTACTTC. It codes for CASSPPPRSYEQYF.

This chain links TRBV28 with TRBJ1-6; TRBD1 agrees at 8 bases. CDR3 length: 14 residues. J gave up 10 bases and V 3 bases, and 5 bases lay outside the gene matches. From germline, CDR1 is MDHEN and CDR2 SYDVKM. CDR3 coding DNA: TGTGCCAGCAGTTTGGACAGGGTAGGATCACCCCTCCACTTT. As protein: CASSLDRVGSPLHF.

The chain links TRBV7-9 to TRBJ1-1; TRBD1 is a possible D gene (6 bases). V shed 3 bases and J shed 0 bases, with 11 bases lying between them. CDR3 size: 15 residues. Germline CDR1 reads SEHNR; CDR2 reads FQNEAQ (reference sequence). In nucleotides, the CDR3 is TGTGCCAGCAGCTTTCAGGGGCTTATGAACACTGAAGCTTTCTTT. This gives the protein CASSFQGLMNTEAFF.

The V call is TRBV6-2 or TRBV6-3, the J call TRBJ2-3; the match to TRBD1 covers 9 bases. The CDR3 covers 16 residues. From germline, CDR1 is MNHEY and CDR2 SVGEGT. The V segment lost 0 bases and the J segment 0 bases; nucleotides outside the gene matches: 1. The CDR3 is CASSYSGQGSTDTQYF. The CDR3 coding sequence is TGTGCCAGCAGTTACTCGGGACAGGGTAGCACAGATACGCAGTATTTT.

This clone was counted once. The rearrangement links TRBV28 to TRBJ1-2; no reliable D call. Trimming left V 2 bases short and J 2 bases short, with 6 bases between. Germline CDR1 reads MDHEN; CDR2 reads SYDVKM. This CDR3 has 13 amino acids. This CDR3 is CASSLRLNYGYTF. Here the CDR3 DNA reads TGTGCCAGCAGTTTACGACTAAACTATGGCTACACCTTC.

J is TRBJ1-5 and V is TRBV19; D possibly corresponds to TRBD1 (5 bases). Trimming removed 7 bases from V and 0 bases from J, with 7 bases in between. This CDR3 is 13 amino acids long. Per germline, CDR1 LNHDA and CDR2 SQIVND (reference sequence). The CDR3 sequence is CASNRGSNQPQHF. The CDR3 DNA sequence: TGTGCCAGTAATAGGGGTAGCAATCAGCCCCAGCATTTT.

As DNA, the CDR3 is TGTGCCAGCAGCCCCAGGGGACTAGCGGTCACCGGGGAGCTGTTTTTT. This codes for CASSPRGLAVTGELFF. The chain carries TRBV7-9 and TRBJ2-2; 11 nucleotides line up with TRBD2. Germline-derived CDR1 and CDR2 are SEHNR and FQNEAQ (reference sequence). The CDR3 runs to 16 residues. The junction had 6 bases not matched to a gene; V was cut back by 5 bases and J by 4 bases.

This chain connects TRBV4-1 to TRBJ2-7; D remains unclear. From germline, CDR1 is MGHRA and CDR2 YSYEKL. The CDR3 length is 14 residues. V was cut by 0 bases and J by 5 bases, with 11 bases left in between. The CDR3 loop reads CASSQEISFDEQYF. The CDR3 DNA sequence: TGCGCCAGCAGCCAAGAGATTAGCTTTGACGAGCAGTACTTC.

The J gene is TRBJ1-5, the V gene TRBV6-5; no firm D call. The ends were cut back, 4 bases at V and 0 bases at J, with 4 bases in the middle. From germline, CDR1 is MNHEY and CDR2 SVGAGI. This CDR3 spans 13 amino acids. CDR3 DNA: TGTGCCAGCAGTTTAAATAGCAATCAGCCCCAGCATTTT. This codes for CASSLNSNQPQHF.

The V and J genes are TRBV5-1 and TRBJ2-3, with D perhaps TRBD1 (6 bases). The CDR3 length is 13 residues. CDR1 and CDR2 (germline): SGHRS, YFSETQ. Trimming removed 0 bases from V and 4 bases from J, with 6 bases in between. CDR3 sequence reads: CASSLDRADTQYF. Here the CDR3 DNA reads TGCGCCAGCAGCTTGGACAGGGCAGATACGCAGTATTTT.